Listed here are 30 T cell receptor beta chains from one sample, sequenced in a study of PD-L1 blockade in urothelial cancer. Time point noted: pretreatment peripheral blood. The data were produced by immunoSEQ multiplex PCR, yet TCRdb's version contains in-frame clones alone and is incomplete. The top ten hold roughly 1.6% of the sample, which has around 66,000 clones, roughly 77% seen once. This specimen consisted of PBMCs, obtained around atezolizumab (anti-PD-L1) treatment. Receptor source: a man aged 70 or older with urothelial cancer.

This clone was found once. The chain carries TRBV11-3 and TRBJ2-5; 7 bases align to TRBD2. This CDR3 comprises 17 residues. CDR1 and CDR2 from the germline V gene are SGHNT and YENEEA. Losses at the gene ends were 2 bases for V and 2 bases for J; bases not matched to a gene: 11. The CDR3 DNA follows: TGTGCCAGCAGCTTAAGGGGAGGGATGCGAGGGCAAGAGACCCAGTACTTC. Its translation: CASSLRGGMRGQETQYF. Full variable domain (missing parts from reference TRBV11-3 and TRBJ2-5): EAGVVQSPRYKIIEKKQPVAFWCNPISGHNTLYWYLQNLGQGPELLIRYENEEAVDDSQLPKDRFSAERLKGVDSTLKIQPAELGDSAVYLCASSLRGGMRGQETQYFGPGTRLLVL.

V and J are TRBV28 and TRBJ2-5, with unresolved D. Trimming pared 4 bases from V and 2 bases from J, leaving 8 bases between. CDR3 size: 13 residues. CDR1 and CDR2 (germline): MDHEN, SYDVKM. The CDR3 DNA reads TGTGCCAGCAGTTCCGGGTCGCAAGAGACCCAGTACTTC. Translated: CASSSGSQETQYF.

This clone was recorded a few times. The chain recombines TRBV5-4 with TRBJ2-2; a possible D gene is TRBD1 (6 bases). This CDR3 contains 16 residues. Germline V gene sequence: CDR1 SGHNT, CDR2 YYREEE (reference sequence). V was shortened by 4 bases and J by 1 base, with 14 bases between the two germline ends. CDR3 in amino acids: CASSRRGGENTGELFF. The CDR3 DNA reads as TGTGCCAGCAGCCGTAGAGGGGGAGAGAACACCGGGGAGCTGTTTTTT. Complete variable domain (other parts from reference TRBV5-4 and TRBJ2-2): ETGVTQSPTHLIKTRGQQVTLRCSSQSGHNTVSWYQQALGQGPQFIFQYYREEENGRGNFPPRFSGLQFPNYSSELNVNALELDDSALYLCASSRRGGENTGELFFGEGSRLTVL.

Only one count was recorded for this clone. This chain uses TRBV14 with TRBJ2-7, with a weak D call TRBD2 (6 bases). This CDR3 spans 16 amino acids. V lost 4 bases to trimming and J lost 0 bases, with 16 bases between them. CDR1 is SGHDN, CDR2 FVKESK, per germline. The DNA of the CDR3 is TGTGCCAGCAGCCTCCGTGGAGGGGTGGCCTCCTACGAGCAGTACTTC. Translating it yields CASSLRGGVASYEQYF.

CDR3 loop: CASSELAGGTGELFF. The CDR3 bases are TGTGCCAGCAGTGAACTAGCGGGAGGCACCGGGGAGCTGTTTTTT. The rearrangement links TRBV6-1 to TRBJ2-2; 11 bases agree with TRBD2. Germline V gene sequence: CDR1 MNHNS, CDR2 SASEGT. The CDR3 has 15 amino acids. V was clipped by 2 bases and J by 4 bases; unmatched bases: 0.

The V gene is TRBV6-6, the J gene TRBJ1-6; TRBD1 matches 7 bases. V shed 4 bases, J shed 5 bases, and the junction held 2 bases outside the gene matches. The CDR3 runs 14 residues. Germline V gene data show CDR1 as MNHNY and CDR2 as SVGAGI (reference sequence). The CDR3 is CASSFGTDNSPLHF. The CDR3 DNA is TGTGCCAGCAGTTTTGGGACAGATAATTCACCCCTCCACTTT.

This clone was recorded only once. This chain uses TRBV5-1 with TRBJ2-7; 11 nucleotides agree with TRBD2. The J segment lost 4 bases and the V segment lost 1 base, leaving 1 base of the junction unmatched. The length of the CDR3 is 14 residues. CDR1 SGHRS and CDR2 YFSETQ come from the germline V gene. CDR3 nucleotides: TGCGCCAGCAGCTTGACTAGCGGGAGATACGAGCAGTACTTC. Amino acids: CASSLTSGRYEQYF.

The chain combines TRBV7-9 with TRBJ2-1; TRBD2 matches at 10 bases. Germline loops: CDR1 SEHNR, CDR2 FQNEAQ (reference sequence). J gave up 4 bases and V 1 base, and 4 bases lay outside the gene matches. The CDR3 is 16 residues long. This CDR3 is CASSLETSGHYNEQFF. The CDR3 nucleotides are TGTGCCAGCAGCTTAGAGACTAGCGGGCATTACAATGAGCAGTTCTTC.

This clone was recorded once. This chain links TRBV7-9 with TRBJ2-2; D is undetermined. This CDR3 has 14 residues. The germline V and J ends were trimmed by 4 bases and 4 bases, with 10 bases remaining between them. Per the germline V gene, CDR1 is SEHNR and CDR2 is FQNEAQ (reference sequence). CDR3 in amino acids: CASSSTTPTGELFF. In DNA form, the CDR3 reads TGTGCCAGCAGCTCCACCACACCCACCGGGGAGCTGTTTTTT.

The chain is built from TRBV5-6 and TRBJ2-1; possibly TRBD2 for D (6 bases). Germline assignment: CDR1 SGHDT and CDR2 YYEEEE. The CDR3 spans 16 residues. V lost 0 bases and J lost 0, with 10 bases in between. The CDR3 DNA reads as TGTGCCAGCAGCTTGGCCGCGGGAATCTCCTACAATGAGCAGTTCTTC. Its protein is CASSLAAGISYNEQFF.

This clone was counted only a few times. The genes are TRBV7-8 and TRBJ1-5; D remains ambiguous. The V gene's germline CDR1 is SGHVS and CDR2 FQNEAQ. The CDR3 extends over 16 amino acids. The germline V and J ends were trimmed by 1 base and 0 bases, with 10 bases remaining between them. The CDR3 sequence: CASSLVSVYSNQPQHF. As DNA, the CDR3 is TGTGCCAGCAGCTTAGTCTCTGTTTATAGCAATCAGCCCCAGCATTTT.

This clone appeared a single time. The rearrangement links TRBV5-6 to TRBJ2-7; perhaps TRBD1 as D (6 bases). With 4 bases removed from V and 4 bases from J, the gap between germline ends came to 12 bases. CDR3 length: 13 amino acids. Looked up from germline, CDR1 is SGHDT and CDR2 is YYEEEE. The CDR3 nucleotides are TGTGCCAGCAGCCAAACGGACAGATACGAGCAGTACTTC. Encoded protein: CASSQTDRYEQYF.

The V gene is TRBV9, the J gene TRBJ2-2, with D possibly matching TRBD2 (6 bases). CDR1 is SGDLS, CDR2 YYNGEE, per germline. The V gene lost 0 bases and the J gene lost 3 bases, with 15 bases spanning the gap. The CDR3 has 17 residues. The CDR3 DNA follows: TGTGCCAGCAGCGTAGAGATCGGGAGTGCGCACACCGGGGAGCTGTTTTTT. Translated: CASSVEIGSAHTGELFF.

J is TRBJ2-2 and V is TRBV7-9; possible D gene TRBD1, 6 bases. The V end was cut by 2 bases, the J end by 4 bases, with 14 bases between. The germline V gene has CDR1 SEHNR and CDR2 FQNEAQ (reference sequence). CDR3 length equals 16 residues. The CDR3 reads CASSLPPGHLTGELFF. The CDR3 nucleotides read TGTGCCAGCAGCTTACCACCGGGACATCTCACCGGGGAGCTGTTTTTT.

This clone was found a few times. CDR3 sequence reads: CASRLAGDGTGELFF. The CDR3 region has the DNA TGCGCCAGCAGGCTAGCGGGAGATGGCACCGGGGAGCTGTTTTTT. The rearrangement links TRBV5-1 to TRBJ2-2; 10 bases line up with TRBD2. With V trimmed by 5 bases and J by 4 bases, 5 bases remained unmatched. Per the germline V gene, CDR1 is SGHRS and CDR2 is YFSETQ. CDR3 size: 15 residues.

J is TRBJ2-7 and V is TRBV11-3; 10 bases line up with TRBD2. This CDR3 contains 14 residues. Losses at the gene ends were 9 bases for V and 1 base for J; bases not matched to a gene: 6. CDR1 is SGHNT and CDR2 is YENEEA in the germline V gene. The CDR3 bases are TGTGCCAGTAGAGCGGGAGGGGCTTCCTACGAGCAGTACTTC. This gives the protein CASRAGGASYEQYF.

The chain couples TRBV11-3 to TRBJ2-1; D might be TRBD1 (5 bases). The germline V and J ends were trimmed by 5 bases and 6 bases, with 11 bases remaining between them. There are 13 residues in the CDR3. CDR1 and CDR2 (germline): SGHNT, YENEEA. The CDR3 DNA reads as TGTGCCAGCAGCGTTACCAGGGTCAATGAGCAGTTCTTC. It codes for CASSVTRVNEQFF.

This chain uses TRBV28 with TRBJ1-2, with TRBD1 matching over 7 bases. With V trimmed by 4 bases and J by 8 bases, 7 bases remained unmatched. CDR3 size: 13 residues. CDR1 MDHEN and CDR2 SYDVKM come from the germline V gene. In nucleotides, the CDR3 is TGTGCCAGCAGTTACGGACAGGAATGGGGCTACACCTTC. Translating gives CASSYGQEWGYTF.

The rearrangement links TRBV6-5 to TRBJ2-3; a possible D gene is TRBD1 (5 bases). CDR1 and CDR2 from the germline V gene are MNHEY and SVGAGI. CDR3 length equals 15 residues. The V and J ends lost 2 bases and 4 bases respectively, with 13 bases between them. The CDR3 DNA is TGTGCCAGCAGTTACGAGCGTGTGGGGCCAGATACGCAGTATTTT. Encoded protein: CASSYERVGPDTQYF.

The chain links TRBV9 to TRBJ2-1, with D tentatively TRBD1 (6 bases). Trimming left V 0 bases short and J 10 bases short, with 8 bases between. The CDR3 spans 12 residues. The germline gives CDR1 SGDLS, CDR2 YYNGEE. In DNA, the CDR3 is TGTGCCAGCAGCGTAGTCCAGGGGGAGCAGTTCTTC. This codes for CASSVVQGEQFF.

This sequence joins TRBV11-2 and TRBJ2-7; D not resolved. Germline V gene sequence: CDR1 SGHAT, CDR2 FQNNGV. V was pared by 1 base and J by 4 bases, with 8 bases between. The CDR3 covers 13 residues. The CDR3 region is CASSLAGRYEQYF. The DNA for the CDR3 is TGTGCCAGCAGCTTAGCAGGCAGGTACGAGCAGTACTTC.

The chain recombines TRBV7-2 with TRBJ2-7; D is possibly TRBD2 (5 bases). Germline loops: CDR1 SGHTA, CDR2 FQGNSA. V shed 0 bases and J shed 2 bases, with 5 bases lying between them. The CDR3 covers 13 residues. CDR3 sequence reads: CASSLAEAYEQYF. The CDR3 DNA sequence: TGTGCCAGCAGCTTAGCGGAGGCCTACGAGCAGTACTTC.

This clone qualifies as medium-sized. The rearrangement joins TRBV7-9 to TRBJ1-1, with D uncertain. This CDR3 has 14 amino acids. Germline CDR1 is SEHNR and CDR2 is FQNEAQ (reference sequence). The V end was cut by 5 bases, the J end by 6 bases, with 16 bases between. CDR3 bases: TGTGCCAGCAGCACCGAGGGTATTGGGGCTGAAGCTTTCTTT. Protein product: CASSTEGIGAEAFF.

This sequence joins TRBV10-3 and TRBJ2-7; 10 bases are shared with TRBD2. V lost 4 bases to trimming and J lost 7 bases; unmatched junction nucleotides: 7. CDR1 is ENHRY, CDR2 SYGVKD, per germline. This CDR3 is built from 14 residues. The DNA for the CDR3 is TGTGCCATCAGTGGACTAGCGGGCCGAATGGAGCAGTACTTC. Amino acid sequence: CAISGLAGRMEQYF.

This chain connects TRBV19 to TRBJ2-3; D perhaps matches TRBD2 (5 bases). The CDR3 totals 17 residues. V lost 1 base and J 0 bases, leaving 14 bases between the germline ends. From germline, CDR1 is LNHDA and CDR2 SQIVND (reference sequence). CDR3 residues: CASSIVGRTGSTDTQYF. The DNA of the CDR3 is TGTGCCAGTAGTATAGTTGGACGGACTGGCAGCACAGATACGCAGTATTTT.

The CDR3 DNA sequence: TGTGCCAGCAGGACGGGGAAGGAAGAGACCCAGTACTTC. The encoded protein is CASRTGKEETQYF. This chain uses TRBV28 with TRBJ2-5; possible D gene TRBD2, 5 bases. CDR1 is MDHEN, CDR2 SYDVKM, per germline. Trimming removed 6 bases from V and 3 bases from J, with 11 bases in between. The CDR3 is made up of 13 amino acids.

The chain employs TRBV7-9 and TRBJ2-7; a weak D match, TRBD1 (6 bases). There are 13 residues in the CDR3. V lost 7 bases, J lost 5 bases, and 15 bases lay in between. The germline V gene encodes CDR1 SEHNR and CDR2 FQNEAQ (reference sequence). The CDR3 nucleotides are TGTGCCAGCACCAGATCCGGGACAAACGAGCAGTACTTC. As protein: CASTRSGTNEQYF.

The chain uses TRBV9 and TRBJ1-4; tentatively, D is TRBD1 (5 bases). This CDR3 spans 14 amino acids. Deletions cut 3 bases from V and 0 bases from J, with 6 bases between. CDR1 is SGDLS, CDR2 YYNGEE, per germline. The CDR3 DNA reads as TGTGCCAGCAGCGAACAGGCAACTAATGAAAAACTGTTTTTT. As protein: CASSEQATNEKLFF.

This sequence joins TRBV15 and TRBJ2-7; D is possibly TRBD1 (8 bases). Trimming stripped 3 bases from V and 4 bases from J, with 19 bases between. Germline CDR1 is LNHNV and CDR2 is YYDKDF (reference sequence). The CDR3 spans 16 residues. This CDR3 reads CATSRGGETGVYEQYF. CDR3 DNA sequence: TGTGCCACCAGCAGGGGGGGGGAGACAGGGGTTTACGAGCAGTACTTC. The whole variable domain, filled in from reference TRBV15 and TRBJ2-7, reads DAMVIQNPRYQVTQFGKPVTLSCSQTLNHNVMYWYQQKSSQAPKLLFHYYDKDFNNEADTPDNFQSRRPNTSFCFLDIRSPGLGDTAMYLCATSRGGETGVYEQYFGPGTRLTVT.

This clone has just one count. The J gene is TRBJ1-1, the V gene TRBV4-1; maybe TRBD1 (5 bases). The CDR3 spans 13 residues. The V end was cut by 6 bases, the J end by 5 bases, with 13 bases between. CDR1 is MGHRA and CDR2 is YSYEKL in the germline V gene. This chain's CDR3 is CASSLDKATEAFF. CDR3 nucleotides: TGCGCCAGCAGTCTGGACAAGGCGACTGAAGCTTTCTTT.